The clone carrying this T cell receptor (beta chain) was detected a few times. The entry originates in a study of blood T cell repertoires in COVID-19. Overall study context: There were acute and convalescent COVID-19 samples, and they came from the United States, Italy and Spain. Nucleic acid was either cDNA or gDNA, and it came from T cells, B-cell-depleted T cells, or PBMCs.

In the original processing: Reference gene primer amplification gave estimated nucleated cell counts. The assay was immunoSEQ multiplex PCR, and TCRdb's table has in-frame clones only and misses some. V, J and clone size are taken as reported in that table, and D and trimming were inferred from the DNA itself. The data show some 160,000 clones, over 75% seen once. The receptor's source is an older woman with active COVID-19. Sequenced material: peripheral blood.

The chain's CDR3 is CASSPYYTLTGVEAFF. CDR3 nucleotide sequence: TGTGCCAGCAGTCCATACTATACTCTAACAGGGGTTGAAGCTTTCTTT. The chain employs TRBV28 and TRBJ1-1, with 7 positions matching TRBD1. J was trimmed by 7 bases and V by 5 bases; bases with no gene match: 16. CDR3 size: 16 residues. CDR1 MDHEN and CDR2 SYDVKM come from the germline V gene.